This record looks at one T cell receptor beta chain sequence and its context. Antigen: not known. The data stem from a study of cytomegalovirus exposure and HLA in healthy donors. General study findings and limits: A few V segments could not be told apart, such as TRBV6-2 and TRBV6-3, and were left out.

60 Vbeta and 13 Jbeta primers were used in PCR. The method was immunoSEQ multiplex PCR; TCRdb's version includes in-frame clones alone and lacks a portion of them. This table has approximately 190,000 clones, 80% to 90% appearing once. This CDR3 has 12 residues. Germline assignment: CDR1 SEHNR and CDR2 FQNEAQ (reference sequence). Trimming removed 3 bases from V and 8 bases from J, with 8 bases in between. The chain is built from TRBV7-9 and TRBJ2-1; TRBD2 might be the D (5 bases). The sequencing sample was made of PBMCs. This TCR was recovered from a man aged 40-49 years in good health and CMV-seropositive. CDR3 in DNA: TGTGCCAGCAGCTTGAGGGTATATGAGCAGTTCTTC. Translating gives CASSLRVYEQFF.